A single sample gave rise to the 8 T cell receptor beta chains below, sequenced in a study of cytomegalovirus exposure and HLA in healthy donors. Profiled with immunoSEQ multiplex PCR; TCRdb holds only in-frame clones, not every one. The repertoire holds about 150,000 clones, with 85% to 90% as singletons. The sample comprised PBMCs. These receptors originate from a woman younger than 35 in good health and CMV-seropositive.

The V and J genes are TRBV6-5 and TRBJ2-2, with D maybe TRBD1 (6 bases). Trimming removed 6 bases at V and 0 bases at J, with 11 bases between. There are 15 residues in the CDR3. Per the germline V gene, CDR1 is MNHEY and CDR2 is SVGAGI. Written as DNA, the CDR3 is TGTGCCAGCAGGAAAAACAGGGCGAACACCGGGGAGCTGTTTTTT. This gives the protein CASRKNRANTGELFF.

This clone was observed a single time. Written as DNA, the CDR3 is TGTGCCAGCAGCACACTAGCGGCCAAGTTTGGCGAGCAGTACTTC. Protein: CASSTLAAKFGEQYF. J is TRBJ2-7 and V is TRBV27; 8 bases are a match to TRBD2. This CDR3 is 15 amino acids long. Germline CDR1 and CDR2: MNHEY and SMNVEV (reference sequence). The V and J ends lost 6 bases and 6 bases, in that order; junction bases with no gene match: 13.

The rearrangement uses TRBV9 and TRBJ2-5, with D unclear. The CDR3 loop spans 16 amino acids. V was pared by 2 bases and J by 1 base, with 15 bases between. From germline, CDR1 is SGDLS and CDR2 YYNGEE. The CDR3 region has the DNA TGTGCCAGCAGCGTTACCCCCCAGGCGACCCAAGAGACCCAGTACTTC. Protein product: CASSVTPQATQETQYF. Filled out from reference TRBV9 and TRBJ2-5, the complete variable domain reads DSGVTQTPKHLITATGQRVTLRCSPRSGDLSVYWYQQSLDQGLQFLIQYYNGEERAKGNILERFSAQQFPDLHSELNLSSLELGDSALYFCASSVTPQATQETQYFGPGTRLLVL.

The V and J genes are TRBV29-1 and TRBJ2-7, with TRBD2 matching over 10 bases. The V segment lost 5 bases and the J segment 7 bases; nucleotides outside the gene matches: 14. Per the germline V gene, CDR1 is SQVTM and CDR2 is ANQGSEA. The CDR3 is 15 residues long. The CDR3 region is CSVSGLAASLGEQYF. In DNA, the CDR3 is TGCAGCGTTTCCGGACTAGCGGCATCCTTGGGAGAGCAGTACTTC.

This chain joins TRBV19 and TRBJ2-7; a weak D match, TRBD2 (5 bases). Between the trimmed V and J ends, which lost 0 bases and 2 bases, there was a span of 8 bases. Germline assignment: CDR1 LNHDA and CDR2 SQIVND (reference sequence). The CDR3 consists of 14 residues. CDR3 DNA: TGTGCCAGTAGTATAGATCGGGGTGCCTACGAGCAGTACTTC. Its translation: CASSIDRGAYEQYF. Supplemented by reference TRBV19 and TRBJ2-7, the full variable domain reads DGGITQSPKYLFRKEGQNVTLSCEQNLNHDAMYWYRQDPGQGLRLIYYSQIVNDFQKGDIAEGYSVSREKKESFPLTVTSAQKNPTAFYLCASSIDRGAYEQYFGPGTRLTVT.

V gene TRBV2 combines with J gene TRBJ2-3; D gene ambiguous. The V gene lost 6 bases and the J gene lost 0 bases, with 10 bases spanning the gap. Germline loops: CDR1 SNHLY, CDR2 FYNNEI. This CDR3 is built from 14 residues. DNA of the CDR3: TGTGCCAGCAGGGCGACTCTGAGCACAGATACGCAGTATTTT. Protein: CASRATLSTDTQYF.

The chain joins TRBV14 to TRBJ2-5, with no clear D. Looked up from germline, CDR1 is SGHDN and CDR2 is FVKESK. The CDR3 is made up of 13 amino acids. The V and J ends lost 1 base and 9 bases respectively, with 12 bases between them. CDR3 sequence: CASSQVLSGAQYF. CDR3 nucleotides: TGTGCCAGCAGCCAAGTGCTGTCCGGAGCCCAGTACTTC.

The chain combines TRBV7-3 with TRBJ2-7, with a possible D match to TRBD1 (5 bases). V dropped 5 bases and J dropped 4 bases, with 12 bases sitting between them. CDR1 is SGHTA and CDR2 is FQGTGA in the germline V gene. The length of the CDR3 is 13 residues. The CDR3 nucleotides are TGTGCCAGCAGCCCCAGGGTGCCGTACGAGCAGTACTTC. Translated, it gives CASSPRVPYEQYF.